The 24 T cell receptor beta chains reported below all come from one sample, sequenced in a study of neurological immune-mediated disorders. TCRdb independently ran MiXCR on the 5' RACE reads; one entry per CDR3 protein. Of fewer than 60,000 distinct CDR3 sequences listed, around 13% were seen once; the top ten hold less than 5.5%. Time point described: longitudinal time-point 2. The source material was PBMCs. The source of these receptors is a male donor with HTLV-1-associated myelopathy (HAM/TSP).

This clonotype was detected many times. CDR3 region: CASSQAERENSPLHF. The DNA of the CDR3 is TGCGCCAGCAGCCAAGCGGAAAGGGAGAATTCACCCCTCCACTTT. The chain carries TRBV4-1 and TRBJ1-6; D uncertain. V lost 1 base to trimming and J lost 7 bases, with 11 bases between them. Per the germline V gene, CDR1 is MGHRA and CDR2 is YSYEKL. The CDR3 consists of 15 residues.

This clonotype was recorded at least ten times. The rearrangement links TRBV7-9 to TRBJ2-1; TRBD1 aligns across 7 bases. After removal of 7 bases from V and 7 bases from J, the junction contained 13 bases not matched to a gene. The germline gives CDR1 SEHNR, CDR2 FQNEAQ (reference sequence). The CDR3 contains 15 residues. As DNA, the CDR3 is TGTGCCAGCAACCCTCCGAGACAGGGAATGAATGAGCAGTTCTTC. Protein sequence: CASNPPRQGMNEQFF.

This clonotype was found many times. V is TRBV3-1 and J is TRBJ2-5; possibly TRBD2 for D (5 bases). The CDR3 covers 14 residues. Germline values: CDR1 LGHDT, CDR2 YNNKEL (reference sequence). With 4 bases removed from V and 5 bases from J, the gap between germline ends came to 14 bases. The CDR3 sequence: CASSPRLSRETQYF. The CDR3 DNA is TGTGCCAGCAGCCCGCGACTAAGCCGGGAGACCCAGTACTTC.

Of note for this clonotype: At one end the junction does not follow the germline gene, possibly because of a read error. This chain uses TRBV12-3 or TRBV12-4 with TRBJ2-7; perhaps D is TRBD1 or TRBD2 (5 bases each). The CDR3 runs 15 residues. DNA of the CDR3: TGTTCCAGCAGTTTTGGGACGACCCTTACCTACGAGCAGTATTTC. This sequence encodes CSSSFGTTLTYEQYF.

This clonotype was found many times. V and J are TRBV5-1 and TRBJ2-7; D possibly corresponds to TRBD2 (6 bases). The CDR3 has 17 amino acids. Between the trimmed V and J ends, which lost 3 bases and 3 bases, there was a span of 22 bases. In germline, CDR1 is SGHRS, CDR2 YFSETQ. The CDR3 here is CASSSSDSARGFYEQYF. The CDR3, as DNA: TGCGCCAGCAGCTCATCCGACTCGGCGCGGGGCTTCTACGAGCAGTACTTC. Full variable domain (missing parts from reference TRBV5-1 and TRBJ2-7): KAGVTQTPRYLIKTRGQQVTLSCSPISGHRSVSWYQQTPGQGLQFLFEYFSETQRNKGNFPGRFSGRQFSNSRSEMNVSTLELGDSALYLCASSSSDSARGFYEQYFGPGTRLTVT.

This clonotype has a count of ten or more. V gene TRBV28 combines with J gene TRBJ2-1; D may correspond to TRBD1 or TRBD2 (5 bases each). V was shortened by 3 bases and J by 8 bases, with 14 bases between the two germline ends. Germline V CDR1 and CDR2: MDHEN, SYDVKM. The length of the CDR3 is 14 residues. CDR3: CASSFGAGLDEQFF. CDR3 coding DNA: TGTGCCAGCAGTTTCGGGGCAGGGTTGGATGAGCAGTTCTTC.

This clonotype was detected ten times or more. V usage is TRBV5-1 and J usage is TRBJ1-4, with D perhaps TRBD1 (5 bases). V lost 0 bases and J 5 bases, leaving 8 bases between the germline ends. Germline-derived CDR1 and CDR2 are SGHRS and YFSETQ. This CDR3 has 14 amino acids. The CDR3 nucleotides read TGCGCCAGCAGCTTGGGTCGGGGGAATGAAAAACTGTTTTTT. Translated, it gives CASSLGRGNEKLFF.

This clonotype appeared many times. The rearrangement uses TRBV20-1 and TRBJ2-3; D is unresolved. CDR1 DFQATT and CDR2 SNEGSKA come from the germline V gene (reference sequence). This CDR3 contains 12 residues. The DNA of the CDR3 is TGCAGCGGCTCGCTGCCCACAGATACGCAGTATTTT. As protein: CSGSLPTDTQYF.

This clonotype was picked up many times. In DNA, the CDR3 is TGTGCCAGCAGCTTGTGGGCCTCCTACGAGCAGTACTTC. This sequence encodes CASSLWASYEQYF. V gene TRBV7-2 combines with J gene TRBJ2-7; D remains unclear. CDR1 and CDR2 (germline): SGHTA, FQGNSA. The CDR3 is 13 amino acids. Trimming took 3 bases from V and 0 from J, leaving 6 bases between them.

This clonotype was recorded at least ten times. The chain has TRBV5-1 and TRBJ2-7, with D possibly TRBD2 on 6 matching bases. Germline V gives CDR1 SGHRS, CDR2 YFSETQ. Trimming cost V 5 bases and J 1 base, with 16 bases left between them. The CDR3 spans 15 residues. The CDR3 DNA follows: TGCGCCAGCAGTCTAGGGACTTTAGCTTCCTACGAGCAGTACTTC. It translates to CASSLGTLASYEQYF. The full variable domain, its missing parts supplied by reference TRBV5-1 and TRBJ2-7, is KAGVTQTPRYLIKTRGQQVTLSCSPISGHRSVSWYQQTPGQGLQFLFEYFSETQRNKGNFPGRFSGRQFSNSRSEMNVSTLELGDSALYLCASSLGTLASYEQYFGPGTRLTVT.

This clonotype was picked up many times. The chain couples TRBV6-5 to TRBJ2-3, with TRBD1 matching 7 bases. V was clipped by 2 bases and J by 2 bases; unmatched bases: 1. From germline, CDR1 is MNHEY and CDR2 SVGAGI. CDR3 size: 14 residues. The CDR3 DNA reads TGTGCCAGCAGTTACGACAGGGACACAGATACGCAGTATTTT. Protein product: CASSYDRDTDTQYF.

The chain couples TRBV11-3 to TRBJ1-2; D possibly corresponds to TRBD1 (6 bases). The ends were cut back, 5 bases at V and 4 bases at J, with 14 bases in the middle. CDR1 SGHNT and CDR2 YENEEA come from the germline V gene. The CDR3 extends over 14 amino acids. DNA for the CDR3: TGTGCCAGCAGCGGAACAGGGTCGGTCTATGGCTACACCTTC. Amino acid sequence: CASSGTGSVYGYTF.

This clonotype was seen at least ten times. The chain combines TRBV12-3 or TRBV12-4 with TRBJ1-2; D is uncertain. This CDR3 region has 14 residues. Trimming shortened V by 6 bases and J by 6 bases, and 17 bases separated the two germline ends. CDR3 DNA: TGTGCCAGCAGCCCTTCTGGGGTCCCGAATGGCTACACCTTC. Protein sequence: CASSPSGVPNGYTF.

The table lists this clonotype with many counts. The junction differs from germline at one of its ends, possibly a read error. The chain recombines TRBV7-2 with TRBJ2-1, with 10 bases that match TRBD2. The CDR3 length is 13 residues. Looked up from germline, CDR1 is SGHTA and CDR2 is FQGNSA. Here the CDR3 DNA reads TGTGCCAGCAGCTTAACCGGTGAAGCGGGGGGGGACTTC. It translates to CASSLTGEAGGDF.

At least ten counts were recorded for this clonotype. This rearrangement joins TRBV6-5 to TRBJ1-6; weak D call: TRBD1 (5 bases). Germline V lookup: CDR1 MNHEY, CDR2 SVGAGI. V lost 0 bases and J 0 bases, leaving 12 bases between the germline ends. The CDR3 extends over 18 amino acids. Here the CDR3 DNA reads TGTGCCAGCAGTTACTCGATTCGGGGGAGCTCCTATAATTCACCCCTCCACTTT. Translated, it gives CASSYSIRGSSYNSPLHF.

This clonotype was found many times. The V gene is TRBV5-1, the J gene TRBJ2-7; D is undetermined. Germline-derived CDR1 and CDR2 are SGHRS and YFSETQ. The CDR3 runs 15 residues. The germline V and J ends were trimmed by 0 bases and 0 bases, with 10 bases remaining between them. CDR3 sequence (DNA): TGCGCCAGCAGCTTGGTGGCAGCGAGCTCCTACGAGCAGTACTTC. It yields the protein CASSLVAASSYEQYF. Combining the CDR3 with reference TRBV5-1 and TRBJ2-7 gives the whole variable domain KAGVTQTPRYLIKTRGQQVTLSCSPISGHRSVSWYQQTPGQGLQFLFEYFSETQRNKGNFPGRFSGRQFSNSRSEMNVSTLELGDSALYLCASSLVAASSYEQYFGPGTRLTVT.

This clonotype was observed at least ten times. CDR3 nucleotide sequence: TGCGCCAGCAGCGACATACAGGGGGCTGGAAACACCATATATTTT. Translation: CASSDIQGAGNTIYF. This chain uses TRBV5-1 with TRBJ1-3, with 8 bases aligning to TRBD1. The germline CDR1 and CDR2 sequences are SGHRS and YFSETQ. This CDR3 is 15 amino acids long. Trimming removed 4 bases from V and 2 bases from J; junction bases left unmatched: 5.

This clonotype appeared many times. This sequence joins TRBV7-9 and TRBJ2-3; 8 positions agree with TRBD2. CDR3 length: 16 amino acids. V shed 2 bases and J 3 bases; nucleotides not matched to a gene: 7. The germline V gene has CDR1 SEHNR and CDR2 FQNEAQ (reference sequence). The CDR3 DNA follows: TGTGCCAGCAGCTTACGGGGGGGCCTTGTGACAGATACGCAGTATTTT. It translates to CASSLRGGLVTDTQYF.

This clonotype came up many times. The chain employs TRBV20-1 and TRBJ2-3; 13 nucleotides line up with TRBD2. Germline assignment: CDR1 DFQATT and CDR2 SNEGSKA (reference sequence). The J segment lost 0 bases and the V segment lost 5 bases, leaving 5 bases of the junction unmatched. The CDR3 totals 16 residues. CDR3: CSAAGTSGASTDTQYF. CDR3 in DNA: TGCAGTGCTGCCGGGACTAGCGGGGCGAGCACAGATACGCAGTATTTT.

This clonotype was seen at least ten times. The chain has TRBV10-3 and TRBJ2-3; D is ambiguous. CDR3 length: 15 amino acids. Germline CDR1 is ENHRY and CDR2 is SYGVKD. V was clipped by 2 bases and J by 0 bases, with 9 bases between them. CDR3 residues: CAISETRYSTDTQYF. The DNA for the CDR3 is TGTGCCATCAGTGAGACGCGGTACAGCACAGATACGCAGTATTTT.

This clonotype was observed many times. The chain joins TRBV4-1 to TRBJ1-1; D is unclear. Germline-derived CDR1 and CDR2 are MGHRA and YSYEKL. This CDR3 comprises 14 residues. Trimming took off 1 base at V and 4 bases at J, with 10 bases between the two ends. The CDR3 region is CASSQASRSTEAFF. CDR3 nucleotides: TGCGCCAGCAGCCAAGCGTCAAGGAGCACTGAAGCTTTCTTT.

This clonotype occurred many times. This rearrangement joins TRBV7-2 to TRBJ1-1; unclear D gene. Trimming took 5 bases from V and 0 from J, leaving 7 bases between them. In germline, CDR1 is SGHTA, CDR2 FQGNSA. The CDR3 loop spans 13 amino acids. Here the CDR3 DNA reads TGTGCCAGCAGCCTTATTATGAACACTGAAGCTTTCTTT. Amino acid sequence: CASSLIMNTEAFF. Full variable domain (outside the CDR3, taken from reference TRBV7-2 and TRBJ1-1): GAGVSQSPSNKVTEKGKDVELRCDPISGHTALYWYRQSLGQGLEFLIYFQGNSAPDKSGLPSDRFSAERTGGSVSTLTIQRTQQEDSAVYLCASSLIMNTEAFFGQGTRLTVV.

This clonotype was seen ten or more times. V is TRBV4-3 and J is TRBJ2-7, with 11 bases matching TRBD1. The J segment lost 2 bases and the V segment lost 4 bases, leaving 1 base of the junction unmatched. The CDR3 contains 14 residues. Germline V gene sequence: CDR1 LGHNA, CDR2 YSLEER. The CDR3 spells CASSPDRGPYEQYF. CDR3 nucleotide sequence: TGCGCCAGCAGCCCGGACAGGGGGCCCTACGAGCAGTACTTC.

This clonotype was found many times. The chain joins TRBV5-1 to TRBJ2-2; 9 nucleotides agree with TRBD1. V shed 2 bases, J shed 7 bases, and the junction held 6 bases outside the gene matches. This CDR3 contains 15 residues. In germline, CDR1 is SGHRS, CDR2 YFSETQ. CDR3 DNA sequence: TGCGCCAGCAGCTTTTCCGGACAGGGGTACGGGGAGCTGTTTTTT. Its protein is CASSFSGQGYGELFF.